Presented here are 12 T cell receptor beta chains from one specimen sequenced in a study of blood T cell repertoires in COVID-19. Profiled with immunoSEQ multiplex PCR; TCRdb holds only in-frame clones, not every one. The repertoire consists of 110,000 to 150,000 clones, with about 77% occurring once and the leading ten covering about 4%. The sequenced sample was peripheral blood. All receptors derive from a man aged 55 to 69 with acute or convalescent COVID-19.

Written as DNA, the CDR3 is TGTGCCAGCAGCGAGACAGGGACCTATGGCTACACCTTC. It is translated as CASSETGTYGYTF. V usage is TRBV12-3 or TRBV12-4 and J usage is TRBJ1-2, with 7 positions matching TRBD1. With 6 bases clipped from V and 4 bases from J, the junction kept 5 bases outside the gene matches. The CDR3 runs to 13 residues.

The CDR3: CASSPGLGSYEQYF. As DNA, the CDR3 is TGTGCCAGCAGCCCAGGACTAGGTTCCTACGAGCAGTACTTC. V and J are TRBV11-3 and TRBJ2-7, with 7 bases identical to TRBD2. V lost 5 bases to trimming and J lost 1 base; unmatched junction nucleotides: 5. The CDR3 is made up of 14 amino acids. Germline CDR1 and CDR2: SGHNT and YENEEA.

The V and J genes are TRBV7-8 and TRBJ1-5; tentatively, D is TRBD1 (6 bases). Trimming removed 5 bases from V and 0 bases from J, with 17 bases in between. The germline gives CDR1 SGHVS, CDR2 FQNEAQ. The CDR3 spans 17 residues. In nucleotides, the CDR3 is TGTGCCAGCAGCCCACTAGGGGGGGTTCATAGCAATCAGCCCCAGCATTTT. Protein sequence: CASSPLGGVHSNQPQHF.

The rearrangement joins TRBV4-1 to TRBJ1-2; tentatively, D is TRBD1 (5 bases). The germline V and J ends were trimmed by 0 bases and 3 bases, with 8 bases remaining between them. The length of the CDR3 is 14 residues. From germline, CDR1 is MGHRA and CDR2 YSYEKL. In DNA form, the CDR3 reads TGCGCCAGCAGCCAAGATCAGGGTTACTATGGCTACACCTTC. Translated: CASSQDQGYYGYTF.

This chain joins TRBV5-1 and TRBJ2-3; the match to TRBD2 covers 13 bases. The CDR3 consists of 16 residues. The junction had 11 bases not matched to a gene; V was cut back by 7 bases and J by 6 bases. Germline CDR1 reads SGHRS; CDR2 reads YFSETQ. The chain's CDR3 is CASGVGTSGAFDTQYF. The CDR3 DNA follows: TGCGCCAGCGGCGTAGGGACTAGCGGGGCCTTTGATACGCAGTATTTT.

V is TRBV30 and J is TRBJ2-7, with D possibly TRBD2 on 5 matching bases. Trimming pared 2 bases from V and 6 bases from J, leaving 8 bases between. Per the germline V gene, CDR1 is GTSNPN and CDR2 is SVGIG (reference sequence). The CDR3 loop spans 11 amino acids. In DNA, the CDR3 is TGTGCCTGGAGTCTAGCATCCGAGCAGTACTTC. Encoded protein: CAWSLASEQYF.

The chain has TRBV5-5 and TRBJ1-4; TRBD1 matches 9 bases. Germline V lookup: CDR1 SGHKS, CDR2 YYEKEE (reference sequence). This CDR3 spans 15 amino acids. V dropped 4 bases and J dropped 8; count of bases not matched to a gene: 9. CDR3 coding DNA: TGTGCCAGCAGCGGGGGACAGGGAATATTCGAAAAACTGTTTTTT. Its protein is CASSGGQGIFEKLFF.

This chain links TRBV4-1 with TRBJ2-5; 8 nucleotides match TRBD1. Trimming at V came to 1 base and at J to 3 bases, leaving 7 bases not matched to a gene. Germline V gene sequence: CDR1 MGHRA, CDR2 YSYEKL. The CDR3 contains 16 residues. The CDR3 is CASSQGVSDREETQYF. The CDR3 nucleotides read TGCGCCAGCAGCCAAGGGGTCTCGGACAGGGAAGAGACCCAGTACTTC.

The chain combines TRBV11-2 with TRBJ2-5; TRBD2 agrees at 7 bases. J was trimmed by 2 bases and V by 5 bases; bases with no gene match: 5. CDR1 is SGHAT, CDR2 FQNNGV, per germline. The CDR3 has 14 amino acids. DNA for the CDR3: TGTGCCAGCAGCAGCGGGGTCGAGCAAGAGACCCAGTACTTC. Translating it yields CASSSGVEQETQYF.

The V gene is TRBV5-6, the J gene TRBJ2-7; unclear D gene. The V gene's germline CDR1 is SGHDT and CDR2 YYEEEE. Trimming stripped 4 bases from V and 7 bases from J, with 18 bases between. The CDR3 has 14 residues. The CDR3 nucleotides read TGTGCCAGCAGCCCGGCAGGCCACGAAAATGAGCAGTACTTC. Amino acid sequence: CASSPAGHENEQYF.

The chain has TRBV6-5 and TRBJ1-1; 7 positions agree with TRBD1. The ends lost 7 bases at V and 5 bases at J; junction bases unmatched: 13. Germline assignment: CDR1 MNHEY and CDR2 SVGAGI. This CDR3 comprises 15 residues. The CDR3 here is CASTPTRTGDTEAFF. The CDR3 bases are TGTGCCAGCACCCCGACCCGCACAGGGGATACTGAAGCTTTCTTT.

This clone was observed a few times. The DNA of the CDR3 is TGCGCCAGCAGCTCTAGCGGGAACCAAGAGACCCAGTACTTC. Its protein product is CASSSSGNQETQYF. The chain uses TRBV5-1 and TRBJ2-5, with 9 positions matching TRBD2. Losses at the gene ends were 3 bases for V and 0 bases for J; bases not matched to a gene: 0. Germline-derived CDR1 and CDR2 are SGHRS and YFSETQ. The CDR3 is 14 amino acids.